A single sample gave rise to the 14 T cell receptor beta chains below, sequenced in a study of blood T cell repertoires in COVID-19. Repertoires were generated with immunoSEQ multiplex PCR, while TCRdb's copy carries only in-frame clones and drops some. In the table there are about 270,000 clones, around nine tenths of which are singletons. The sequenced material came from peripheral blood. Every receptor here comes from a man aged 35 to 55 with active or convalescent COVID-19.

The chain combines TRBV24-1 with TRBJ2-3; 10 positions match TRBD2. Looked up from germline, CDR1 is KGHDR and CDR2 is SFDVKD. This CDR3 contains 16 residues. The junction had 6 bases not matched to a gene; V was cut back by 5 bases and J by 2 bases. DNA of the CDR3: TGTGCCACCAGTGTTCAAGCGGGAGGGCACACAGATACGCAGTATTTT. It codes for CATSVQAGGHTDTQYF.

The chain couples TRBV14 to TRBJ2-7, with D uncertain. Trimming took 0 bases from V and 12 from J, leaving 15 bases between them. CDR1 is SGHDN and CDR2 is FVKESK in the germline V gene. The CDR3 runs 13 residues. DNA of the CDR3: TGTGCCAGCAGCCAAGAGGGCAACAGTCCCTGGTACTTC. Translation: CASSQEGNSPWYF.

The chain couples TRBV24-1 to TRBJ1-1; D call uncertain. From germline, CDR1 is KGHDR and CDR2 SFDVKD. This CDR3 spans 13 amino acids. V lost 5 bases to trimming and J lost 4 bases, with 10 bases between them. Here the CDR3 DNA reads TGTGCCACCAGTGGAGGGTTAGGCACTGAAGCTTTCTTT. This translates into CATSGGLGTEAFF.

The rearrangement links TRBV3-1 (or the pseudogene TRBV3-2) to TRBJ2-7; weak D call: TRBD2 (6 bases). The CDR3 has 15 residues. Germline CDR1 is LGHDT and CDR2 is YNNKEL (reference sequence). V was trimmed by 3 bases and J by 4 bases, leaving 16 bases between them. Here the CDR3 reads CASSHGGSGGYEQYF. CDR3 in DNA: TGTGCCAGCAGCCATGGGGGGAGCGGAGGTTACGAGCAGTACTTC.

The chain is built from TRBV12-3 or TRBV12-4 and TRBJ1-5; the D gene is possibly TRBD1 (6 bases). Trimming removed 4 bases at V and 4 bases at J, with 8 bases between. This CDR3 is built from 13 residues. CDR3 amino acids: CASSYRVNQPQHF. The CDR3 coding sequence is TGTGCCAGCAGTTACAGGGTGAATCAGCCCCAGCATTTT.

This chain links TRBV4-1 with TRBJ2-5; the D is unclear. The CDR3 consists of 14 residues. V lost 2 bases and J lost 4, with 11 bases in between. CDR1 is MGHRA and CDR2 is YSYEKL in the germline V gene. CDR3 coding DNA: TGCGCCAGCAGCCAATCGCCATGGGCAGAGACCCAGTACTTC. Its translation is CASSQSPWAETQYF.

The chain employs TRBV7-8 and TRBJ1-1; 9 bases map to TRBD1. This CDR3 has 17 residues. The germline gives CDR1 SGHVS, CDR2 FQNEAQ. J was trimmed by 2 bases and V by 1 base; bases with no gene match: 8. The DNA of the CDR3 is TGTGCCAGCAGCTTAGATGAGGCAACAGGGGGCAACACTGAAGCTTTCTTT. Translation gives CASSLDEATGGNTEAFF.

The rearrangement uses TRBV18 and TRBJ2-3, with 10 bases matching TRBD2. CDR3 length: 17 amino acids. Germline V gene data show CDR1 as KGHSH and CDR2 as LQKENI. The V gene end was trimmed by 3 bases and the J gene end by 1 base; junction bases not matched to a gene: 7. The CDR3 bases are TGTGCCAGCTCACCTAAGCTAGCGGGAGAGGGCACAGATACGCAGTATTTT. It encodes CASSPKLAGEGTDTQYF.

The chain carries TRBV6-5 and TRBJ2-3; D perhaps matches TRBD2 (5 bases). Per the germline V gene, CDR1 is MNHEY and CDR2 is SVGAGI. This CDR3 has 15 residues. The V and J ends lost 4 bases and 1 base respectively, with 12 bases between them. Here the CDR3 reads CASSFTSGGTDTQYF. In nucleotides, the CDR3 is TGTGCCAGCAGTTTCACTTCCGGGGGCACAGATACGCAGTATTTT.

This clone turned up a few times. The chain uses TRBV10-1 and TRBJ2-7; TRBD1 might be the D (6 bases). The germline V and J ends were trimmed by 2 bases and 2 bases, with 13 bases remaining between them. This CDR3 comprises 15 residues. The germline gives CDR1 WNHNN, CDR2 SYGVQD (reference sequence). The CDR3: CASSEAPQGTYEQYF. The CDR3 nucleotides read TGCGCCAGCAGTGAGGCACCCCAGGGGACCTACGAGCAGTACTTC.

The CDR3 region is CASRKGRTNTEAFF. The CDR3 nucleotides are TGTGCCAGCAGAAAAGGACGGACAAACACTGAAGCTTTCTTT. V is TRBV2 and J is TRBJ1-1; D is perhaps TRBD1 (5 bases). Germline loops: CDR1 SNHLY, CDR2 FYNNEI. There are 14 residues in the CDR3. V was trimmed by 6 bases and J by 2 bases, leaving 13 bases between them.

The genes are TRBV27 and TRBJ2-1; 12 bases line up with TRBD1. This CDR3 comprises 16 residues. V dropped 0 bases and J dropped 6; count of bases not matched to a gene: 3. Germline CDR1 and CDR2: MNHEY and SMNVEV (reference sequence). DNA for the CDR3: TGTGCCAGCAGTTTATCGGGGACAGGGGGCTTCAATGAGCAGTTCTTC. Translated: CASSLSGTGGFNEQFF.

V gene TRBV7-8 combines with J gene TRBJ1-4, with 8 bases aligning to TRBD1. CDR3 length: 16 residues. Germline V lookup: CDR1 SGHVS, CDR2 FQNEAQ. The trim removed 1 base at V and 6 bases at J, leaving 7 bases unmatched. The CDR3 protein is CASSLGAGGSDEKLFF. The CDR3 region has the DNA TGTGCCAGCAGCTTAGGAGCAGGGGGCAGTGATGAAAAACTGTTTTTT. The complete variable domain, with remaining parts taken from reference TRBV7-8 and TRBJ1-4, reads GAGVSQSPRYKVAKRGQDVALRCDPISGHVSLFWYQQALGQGPEFLTYFQNEAQLDKSGLPSDRFFAERPEGSVSTLKIQRTQQEDSAVYLCASSLGAGGSDEKLFFGSGTQLSVL.

This chain connects TRBV3-1 (or the pseudogene TRBV3-2) to TRBJ1-4, with a possible D match to TRBD1 (5 bases). This CDR3 contains 15 residues. Germline V lookup: CDR1 LGHDT, CDR2 YNNKEL (reference sequence). The V and J ends lost 4 bases and 7 bases respectively, with 16 bases between them. The CDR3 DNA follows: TGTGCCAGCAGCCCCCCGGGGGGTGAGGGTGAAAAACTGTTTTTT. Its protein is CASSPPGGEGEKLFF.